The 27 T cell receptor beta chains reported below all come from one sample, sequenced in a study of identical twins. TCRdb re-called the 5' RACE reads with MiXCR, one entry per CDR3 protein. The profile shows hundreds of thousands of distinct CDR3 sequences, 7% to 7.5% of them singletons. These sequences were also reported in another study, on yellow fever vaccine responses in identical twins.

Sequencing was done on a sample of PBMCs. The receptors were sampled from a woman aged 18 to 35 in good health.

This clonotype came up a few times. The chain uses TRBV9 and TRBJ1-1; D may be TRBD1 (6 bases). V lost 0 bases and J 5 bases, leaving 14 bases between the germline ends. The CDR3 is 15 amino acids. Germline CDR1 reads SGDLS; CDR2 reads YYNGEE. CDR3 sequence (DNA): TGTGCCAGCAGCGTAGAGGGGGTAGGAAAGACTGAAGCTTTCTTT. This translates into CASSVEGVGKTEAFF.

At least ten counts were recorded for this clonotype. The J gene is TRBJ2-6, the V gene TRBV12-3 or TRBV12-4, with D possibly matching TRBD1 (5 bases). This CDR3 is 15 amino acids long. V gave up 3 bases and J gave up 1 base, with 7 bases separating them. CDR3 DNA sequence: TGTGCCAGCAGTTTTAGGACATCTGGGGCCAACGTCCTGACTTTC. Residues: CASSFRTSGANVLTF.

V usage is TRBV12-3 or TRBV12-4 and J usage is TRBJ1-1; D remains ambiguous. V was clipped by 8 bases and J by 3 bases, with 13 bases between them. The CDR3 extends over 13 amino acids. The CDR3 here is CASRRVGDTEAFF. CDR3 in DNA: TGTGCCAGCCGCCGAGTTGGGGACACTGAAGCTTTCTTT.

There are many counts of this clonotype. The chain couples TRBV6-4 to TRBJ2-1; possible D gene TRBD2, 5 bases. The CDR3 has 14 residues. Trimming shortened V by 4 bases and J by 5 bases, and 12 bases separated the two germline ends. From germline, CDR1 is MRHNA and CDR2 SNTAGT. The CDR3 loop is CASSGGEANNEQFF. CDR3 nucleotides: TGTGCCAGCAGTGGGGGAGAGGCTAACAATGAGCAGTTCTTC.

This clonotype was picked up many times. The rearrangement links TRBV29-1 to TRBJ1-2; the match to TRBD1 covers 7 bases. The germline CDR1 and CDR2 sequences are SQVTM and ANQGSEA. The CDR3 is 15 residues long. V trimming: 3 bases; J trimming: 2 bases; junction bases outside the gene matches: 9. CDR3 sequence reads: CSVEGTPGQNYGYTF. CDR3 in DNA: TGCAGCGTTGAGGGGACCCCGGGACAGAACTATGGCTACACCTTC.

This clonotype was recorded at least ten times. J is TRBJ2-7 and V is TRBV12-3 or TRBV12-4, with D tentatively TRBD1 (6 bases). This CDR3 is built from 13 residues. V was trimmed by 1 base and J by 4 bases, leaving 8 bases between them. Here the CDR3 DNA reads TGTGCCAGCAGTTTAGTAGGGGGTTACGAGCAGTACTTC. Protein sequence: CASSLVGGYEQYF.

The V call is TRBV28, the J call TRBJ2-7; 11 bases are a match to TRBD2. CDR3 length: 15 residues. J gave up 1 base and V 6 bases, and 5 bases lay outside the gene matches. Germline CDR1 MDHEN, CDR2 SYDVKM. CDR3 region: CASRRTSGSSYEQYF. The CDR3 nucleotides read TGTGCCAGCAGACGCACTAGCGGGAGTTCCTACGAGCAGTACTTC.

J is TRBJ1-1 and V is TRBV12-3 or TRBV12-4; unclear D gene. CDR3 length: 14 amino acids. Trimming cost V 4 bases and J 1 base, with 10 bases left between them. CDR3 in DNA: TGTGCCAGCAGTTCTGAGGGATGGAACACTGAAGCTTTCTTT. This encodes CASSSEGWNTEAFF.

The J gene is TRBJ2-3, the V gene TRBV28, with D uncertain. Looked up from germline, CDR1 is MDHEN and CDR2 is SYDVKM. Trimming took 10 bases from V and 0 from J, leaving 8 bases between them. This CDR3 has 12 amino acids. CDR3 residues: CAIAGSTDTQYF. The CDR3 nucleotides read TGTGCCATCGCCGGGAGCACAGATACGCAGTATTTT.

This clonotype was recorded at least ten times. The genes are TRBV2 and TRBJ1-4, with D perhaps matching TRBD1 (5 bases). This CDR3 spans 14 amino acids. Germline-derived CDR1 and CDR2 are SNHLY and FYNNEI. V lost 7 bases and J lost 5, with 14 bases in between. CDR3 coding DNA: TGTGCCAGCACCATACGGGGGGGGAATGAAAAACTGTTTTTT. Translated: CASTIRGGNEKLFF.

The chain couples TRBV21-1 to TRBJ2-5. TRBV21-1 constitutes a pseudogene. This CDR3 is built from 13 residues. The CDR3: CASSKGQGGTLYF. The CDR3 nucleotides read TGTGCCAGCAGCAAAGGGCAGGGAGGGACCCTGTACTTC.

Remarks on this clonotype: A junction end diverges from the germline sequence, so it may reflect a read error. CDR3 nucleotides: TGTGCCAGCAGTCAAGAATGGGCCGCCCCGGCTCAGTATTTT. This encodes CASSQEWAAPAQYF. The rearrangement joins TRBV14 to TRBJ2-3, with D hard to call. The CDR3 length is 14 residues. CDR1 is SGHDN, CDR2 FVKESK, per germline.

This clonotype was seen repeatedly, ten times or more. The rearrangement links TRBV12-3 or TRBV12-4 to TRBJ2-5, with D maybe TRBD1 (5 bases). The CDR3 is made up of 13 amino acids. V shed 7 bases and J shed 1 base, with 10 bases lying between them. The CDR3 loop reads CASMRTSQETQYF. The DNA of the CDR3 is TGTGCCAGCATGAGGACAAGCCAAGAGACCCAGTACTTC.

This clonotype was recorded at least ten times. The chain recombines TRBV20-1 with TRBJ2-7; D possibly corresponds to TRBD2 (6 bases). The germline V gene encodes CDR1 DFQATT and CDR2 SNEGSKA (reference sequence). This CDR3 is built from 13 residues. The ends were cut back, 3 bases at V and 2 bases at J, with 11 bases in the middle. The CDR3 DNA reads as TGCAGTGCTAGCGGGAGTGATCCCTACGAGCAGTACTTC. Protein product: CSASGSDPYEQYF.

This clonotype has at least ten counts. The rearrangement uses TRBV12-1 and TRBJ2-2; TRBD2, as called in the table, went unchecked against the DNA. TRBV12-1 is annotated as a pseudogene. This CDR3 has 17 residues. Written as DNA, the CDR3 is TGTGCCAGCAGCTTGGGCCGCTCAAACGGGAACACCGGGGAGCTGTTTTTT. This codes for CASSLGRSNGNTGELFF.

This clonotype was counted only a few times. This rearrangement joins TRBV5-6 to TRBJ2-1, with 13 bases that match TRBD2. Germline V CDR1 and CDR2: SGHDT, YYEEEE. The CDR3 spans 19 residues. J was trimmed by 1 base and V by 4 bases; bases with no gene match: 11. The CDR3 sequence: CASSKTSGRQGPSYNEQFF. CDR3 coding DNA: TGTGCCAGCAGCAAGACTAGCGGGAGGCAAGGGCCTTCCTACAATGAGCAGTTCTTC.

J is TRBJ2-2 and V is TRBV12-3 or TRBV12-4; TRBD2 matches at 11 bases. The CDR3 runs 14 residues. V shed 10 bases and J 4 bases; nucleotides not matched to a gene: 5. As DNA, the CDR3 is TGTGCCACCCGACTAGCGGGATCCACCGGGGAGCTGTTTTTT. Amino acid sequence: CATRLAGSTGELFF.

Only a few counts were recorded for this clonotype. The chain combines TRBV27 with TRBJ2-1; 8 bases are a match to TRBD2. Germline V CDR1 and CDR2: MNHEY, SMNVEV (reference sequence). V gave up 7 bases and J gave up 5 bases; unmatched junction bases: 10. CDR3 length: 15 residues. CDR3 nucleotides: TGTGCCAGCATACCAGCGGGAGCCCAAAACAATGAGCAGTTCTTC. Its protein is CASIPAGAQNNEQFF.

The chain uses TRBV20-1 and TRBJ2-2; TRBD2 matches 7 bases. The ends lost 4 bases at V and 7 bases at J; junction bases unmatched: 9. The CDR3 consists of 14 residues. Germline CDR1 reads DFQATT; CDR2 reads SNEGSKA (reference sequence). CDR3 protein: CSAKKLATGGELFF. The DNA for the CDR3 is TGCAGTGCTAAAAAACTAGCGACGGGCGGGGAGCTGTTTTTT.

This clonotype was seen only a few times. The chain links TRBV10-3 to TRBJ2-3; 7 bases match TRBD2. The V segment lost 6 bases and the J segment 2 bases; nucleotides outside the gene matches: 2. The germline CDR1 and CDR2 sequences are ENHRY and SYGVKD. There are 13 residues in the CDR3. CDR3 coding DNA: TGTGCCATCAGCCGGGACTACACAGATACGCAGTATTTT. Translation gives CAISRDYTDTQYF.

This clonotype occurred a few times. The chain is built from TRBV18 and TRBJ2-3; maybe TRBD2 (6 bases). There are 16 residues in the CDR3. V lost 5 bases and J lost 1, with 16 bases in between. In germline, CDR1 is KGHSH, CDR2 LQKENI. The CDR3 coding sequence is TGTGCCAGCTCATTATTTACTAGCCAAGGCACAGATACGCAGTATTTT. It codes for CASSLFTSQGTDTQYF.

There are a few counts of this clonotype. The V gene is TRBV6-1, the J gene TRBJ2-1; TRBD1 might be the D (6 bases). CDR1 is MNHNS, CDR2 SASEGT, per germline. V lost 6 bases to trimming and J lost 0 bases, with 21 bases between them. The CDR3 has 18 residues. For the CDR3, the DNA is TGTGCCAGCAGCCCCTTCAATCAGGGGATAAACTCCTACAATGAGCAGTTCTTC. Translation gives CASSPFNQGINSYNEQFF.

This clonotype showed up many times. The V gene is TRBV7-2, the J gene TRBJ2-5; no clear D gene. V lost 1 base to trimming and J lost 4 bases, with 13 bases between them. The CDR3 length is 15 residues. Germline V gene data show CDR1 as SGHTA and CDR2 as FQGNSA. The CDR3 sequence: CASSLVPIDAETQYF. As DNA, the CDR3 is TGTGCCAGCAGCTTAGTCCCCATAGACGCAGAGACCCAGTACTTC.

The CDR3 sequence is CASSGRLAGGYNEQFF. CDR3 in DNA: TGTGCCAGTAGTGGACGACTAGCGGGAGGGTACAATGAGCAGTTCTTC. The chain has TRBV19 and TRBJ2-1, with 14 bases fitting TRBD2. CDR3 length: 16 amino acids. Germline CDR1 reads LNHDA; CDR2 reads SQIVND (reference sequence). V was clipped by 5 bases and J by 4 bases; unmatched bases: 4.

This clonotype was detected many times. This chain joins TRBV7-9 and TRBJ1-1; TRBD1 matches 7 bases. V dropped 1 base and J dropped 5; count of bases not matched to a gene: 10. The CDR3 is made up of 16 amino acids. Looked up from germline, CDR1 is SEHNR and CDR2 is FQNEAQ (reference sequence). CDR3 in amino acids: CASSLEGTARRTEAFF. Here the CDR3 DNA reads TGTGCCAGCAGCTTAGAAGGGACAGCCCGGAGGACTGAAGCTTTCTTT.

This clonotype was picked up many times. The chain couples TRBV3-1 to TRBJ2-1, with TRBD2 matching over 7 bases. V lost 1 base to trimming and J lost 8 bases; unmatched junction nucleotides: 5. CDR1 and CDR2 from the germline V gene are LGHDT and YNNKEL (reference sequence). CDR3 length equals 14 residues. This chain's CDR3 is CASSQVAGRDEQFF. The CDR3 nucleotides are TGTGCCAGCAGCCAAGTGGCGGGGAGGGATGAGCAGTTCTTC.

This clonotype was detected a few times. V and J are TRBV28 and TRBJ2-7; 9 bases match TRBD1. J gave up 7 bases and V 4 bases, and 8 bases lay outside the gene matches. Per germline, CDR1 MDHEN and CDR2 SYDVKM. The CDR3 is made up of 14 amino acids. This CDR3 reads CASSSTDRGGEQYF. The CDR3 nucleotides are TGTGCCAGCAGTTCGACGGACAGGGGTGGGGAGCAGTACTTC.